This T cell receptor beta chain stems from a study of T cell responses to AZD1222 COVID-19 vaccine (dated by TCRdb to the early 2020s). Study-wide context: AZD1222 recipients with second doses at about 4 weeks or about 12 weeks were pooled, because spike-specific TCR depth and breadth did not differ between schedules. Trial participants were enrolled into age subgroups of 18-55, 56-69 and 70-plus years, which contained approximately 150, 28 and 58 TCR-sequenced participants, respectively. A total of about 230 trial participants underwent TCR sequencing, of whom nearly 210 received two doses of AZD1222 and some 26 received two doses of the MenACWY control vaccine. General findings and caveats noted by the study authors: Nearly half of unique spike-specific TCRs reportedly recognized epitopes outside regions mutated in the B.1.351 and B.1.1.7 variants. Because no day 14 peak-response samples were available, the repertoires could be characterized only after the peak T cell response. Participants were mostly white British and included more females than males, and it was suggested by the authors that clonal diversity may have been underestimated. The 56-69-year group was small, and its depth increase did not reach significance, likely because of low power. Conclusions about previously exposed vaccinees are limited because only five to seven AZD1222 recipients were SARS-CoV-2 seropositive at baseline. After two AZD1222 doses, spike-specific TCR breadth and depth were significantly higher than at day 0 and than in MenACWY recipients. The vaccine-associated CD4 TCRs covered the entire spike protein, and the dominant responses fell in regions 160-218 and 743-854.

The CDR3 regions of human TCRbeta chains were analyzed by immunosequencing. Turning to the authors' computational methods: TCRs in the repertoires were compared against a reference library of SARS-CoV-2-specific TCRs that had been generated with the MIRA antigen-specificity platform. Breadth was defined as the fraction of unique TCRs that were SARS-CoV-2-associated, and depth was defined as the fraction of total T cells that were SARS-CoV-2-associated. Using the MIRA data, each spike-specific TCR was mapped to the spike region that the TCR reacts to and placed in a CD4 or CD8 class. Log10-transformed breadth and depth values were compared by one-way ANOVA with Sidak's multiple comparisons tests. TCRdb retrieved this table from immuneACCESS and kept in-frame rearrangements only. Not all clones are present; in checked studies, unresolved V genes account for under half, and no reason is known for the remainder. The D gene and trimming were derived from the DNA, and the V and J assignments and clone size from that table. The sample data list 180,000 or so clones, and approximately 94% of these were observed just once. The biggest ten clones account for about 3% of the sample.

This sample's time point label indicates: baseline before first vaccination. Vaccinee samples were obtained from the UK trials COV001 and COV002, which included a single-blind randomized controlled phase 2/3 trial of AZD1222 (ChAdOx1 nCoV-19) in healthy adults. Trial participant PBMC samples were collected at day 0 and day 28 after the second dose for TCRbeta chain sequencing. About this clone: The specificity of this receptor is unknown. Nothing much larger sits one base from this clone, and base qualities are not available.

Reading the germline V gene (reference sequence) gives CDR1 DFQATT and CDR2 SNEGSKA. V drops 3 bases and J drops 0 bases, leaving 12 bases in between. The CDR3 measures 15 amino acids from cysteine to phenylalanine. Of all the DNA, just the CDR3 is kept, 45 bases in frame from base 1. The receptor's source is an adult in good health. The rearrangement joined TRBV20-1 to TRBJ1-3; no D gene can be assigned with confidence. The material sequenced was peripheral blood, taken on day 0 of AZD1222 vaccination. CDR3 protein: CSASSFGVSGNTIYF. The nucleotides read TGCAGTGCTAGTAGTTTTGGGGTCTCTGGAAACACCATATATTTT.